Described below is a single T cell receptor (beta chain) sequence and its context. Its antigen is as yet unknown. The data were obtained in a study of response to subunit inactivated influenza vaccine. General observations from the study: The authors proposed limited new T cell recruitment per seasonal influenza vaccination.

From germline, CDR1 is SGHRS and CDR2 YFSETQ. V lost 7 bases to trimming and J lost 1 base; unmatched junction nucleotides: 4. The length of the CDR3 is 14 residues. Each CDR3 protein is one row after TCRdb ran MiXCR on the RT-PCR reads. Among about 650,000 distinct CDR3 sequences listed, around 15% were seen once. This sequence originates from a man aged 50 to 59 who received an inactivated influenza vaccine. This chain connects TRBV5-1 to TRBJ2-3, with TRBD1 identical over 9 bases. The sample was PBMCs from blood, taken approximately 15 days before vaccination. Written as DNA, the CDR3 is TGCGCCAGCGGCCGGGACAGGGGCACAGATACGCAGTATTTT. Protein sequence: CASGRDRGTDTQYF.